The next 18 T cell receptor beta chains were all read from a single sample in a study of patients and donors after allogeneic stem cell transplantation. TCRdb itself ran the RT-PCR reads through MiXCR, one entry per CDR3 protein. In the table there are almost 20,000 distinct CDR3 sequences, 4.5% to 6% of which are singletons. Source material: blood, either unsorted or a sorted T cell fraction (not recorded which). The origin of the receptors is a human donor who was either an allogeneic HSCT recipient or a stem cell or donor lymphocyte infusion donor (not recorded which). It is not recorded whose cells these are; they may come from a transplant donor.

This clonotype appeared many times. J is TRBJ2-7 and V is TRBV11-2, with 8 bases matching TRBD1. Germline CDR1 and CDR2: SGHAT and FQNNGV. CDR3 length: 16 amino acids. Trimming cost V 3 bases and J 6 bases; bases outside gene matches: 13. The CDR3 is CASSFQQGAQVGEQYF. The DNA for the CDR3 is TGTGCCAGCAGCTTCCAGCAGGGGGCGCAGGTCGGCGAGCAGTACTTC.

Relative to its sample, this clonotype is medium-sized. The CDR3 loop is CASSLVASGDYNEQFF. The CDR3 coding sequence is TGCGCCAGCAGCTTGGTGGCTAGCGGGGACTACAATGAGCAGTTCTTC. The rearrangement joins TRBV5-1 to TRBJ2-1; TRBD2 aligns across 9 bases. The CDR3 extends over 16 amino acids. Germline CDR1 and CDR2: SGHRS and YFSETQ. V lost 0 bases to trimming and J lost 3 bases; unmatched junction nucleotides: 4. The full variable domain, in which reference TRBV5-1 and TRBJ2-1 provide the parts outside the CDR3, is KAGVTQTPRYLIKTRGQQVTLSCSPISGHRSVSWYQQTPGQGLQFLFEYFSETQRNKGNFPGRFSGRQFSNSRSEMNVSTLELGDSALYLCASSLVASGDYNEQFFGPGTRLTVL.

The chain has TRBV6-2 or TRBV6-3 and TRBJ1-2; 8 nucleotides line up with TRBD1. The junction had 18 bases not matched to a gene; V was cut back by 7 bases and J by 2 bases. The CDR3 loop spans 18 amino acids. Germline V CDR1 and CDR2: MNHEY, SVGEGT. In DNA form, the CDR3 reads TGTGCCAGCACCCAGGGGGACAGGCGCTTACATTTAAACTATGGCTACACCTTC. It codes for CASTQGDRRLHLNYGYTF.

This clonotype appeared many times. The rearrangement uses TRBV20-1 and TRBJ2-7, with D possibly being TRBD2 (5 bases). Trimming shortened V by 0 bases and J by 0 bases, and 9 bases separated the two germline ends. The germline gives CDR1 DFQATT, CDR2 SNEGSKA (reference sequence). The CDR3 runs to 14 residues. The CDR3 DNA reads TGCAGTGCTAGAGATCTGAGGGACTCCTACGAGCAGTACTTC. It encodes CSARDLRDSYEQYF.

This clonotype has only a few counts. V is TRBV7-2 and J is TRBJ2-7, with no clear D. The CDR3 length is 13 residues. Deletions cut 5 bases from V and 5 bases from J, with 13 bases between. Germline V gene sequence: CDR1 SGHTA, CDR2 FQGNSA. The CDR3 loop is CASSPRWHHEQYF. The CDR3 nucleotides read TGTGCCAGCAGCCCACGGTGGCACCACGAGCAGTACTTC. Complete variable domain (other parts from reference TRBV7-2 and TRBJ2-7): GAGVSQSPSNKVTEKGKDVELRCDPISGHTALYWYRQSLGQGLEFLIYFQGNSAPDKSGLPSDRFSAERTGGSVSTLTIQRTQQEDSAVYLCASSPRWHHEQYFGPGTRLTVT.

This clonotype was detected only a few times. The chain links TRBV28 to TRBJ2-7, with D uncertain. Germline V gene sequence: CDR1 MDHEN, CDR2 SYDVKM. This CDR3 spans 16 amino acids. V shed 8 bases and J shed 0 bases, with 20 bases lying between them. The CDR3 DNA reads TGTGCCAGCTGGCCCGGGTGGAGTCGGTTCTCCTACGAGCAGTACTTC. It specifies CASWPGWSRFSYEQYF.

This clonotype was seen repeatedly, ten times or more. The chain is built from TRBV3-1 and TRBJ2-3; D assignment may be TRBD1 or TRBD2 (6 bases each). Germline CDR1 and CDR2: LGHDT and YNNKEL (reference sequence). V was clipped by 2 bases and J by 4 bases, with 10 bases between them. The CDR3 totals 14 residues. The CDR3 region has the DNA TGTGCCAGCAGCCAATGGGGGGCCCCAGATACGCAGTATTTT. It translates to CASSQWGAPDTQYF.

This clonotype came up a few times. The chain employs TRBV4-1 and TRBJ2-7; D is possibly TRBD2 (7 bases). Germline V CDR1 and CDR2: MGHRA, YSYEKL. V lost 1 base and J lost 3, with 13 bases in between. The CDR3 is made up of 15 amino acids. CDR3 nucleotides: TGCGCCAGCAGCCAAGGGGGGGGCCTCGGCTACGAGCAGTACTTC. Protein product: CASSQGGGLGYEQYF.

The V call is TRBV6-6, the J call TRBJ2-1, with 7 bases lining up with TRBD1. Germline trimming cut 8 bases from V and 12 bases from J; bases unmatched to any gene: 10. The CDR3 length is 12 residues. The germline V gene encodes CDR1 MNHNY and CDR2 SVGAGI (reference sequence). The CDR3 here is CASLQGGGRQFF. As DNA, the CDR3 is TGTGCCAGCTTACAAGGGGGCGGTAGGCAGTTCTTC.

This clonotype has only a few counts. The CDR3 sequence: CASKWRHLNTEAFF. DNA for the CDR3: TGTGCCAGTAAGTGGAGGCACCTGAACACTGAAGCTTTCTTT. The genes are TRBV19 and TRBJ1-1; unclear D gene. V was cut by 7 bases and J by 0 bases, with 12 bases left in between. CDR3 length: 14 amino acids. Germline loops: CDR1 LNHDA, CDR2 SQIVND (reference sequence).

This clonotype is medium-sized by share. This sequence joins TRBV27 and TRBJ2-7, with D possibly being TRBD2 (6 bases). V lost 5 bases and J lost 0, with 23 bases in between. This CDR3 contains 18 residues. The germline gives CDR1 MNHEY, CDR2 SMNVEV (reference sequence). CDR3 loop: CASSPPRRGLWPSYEQYF. CDR3 nucleotide sequence: TGTGCCAGCAGTCCTCCCAGGCGGGGTTTATGGCCCTCCTACGAGCAGTACTTC.

This chain links TRBV20-1 with TRBJ1-1; TRBD1 might be the D (5 bases). CDR3 length equals 16 residues. Germline lookup yields CDR1 DFQATT and CDR2 SNEGSKA (reference sequence). V was cut by 1 base and J by 0 bases, with 15 bases left in between. The CDR3: CSARVRPGSMNTEAFF. Written as DNA, the CDR3 is TGCAGTGCTAGAGTAAGGCCAGGGTCTATGAACACTGAAGCTTTCTTT.

At least ten counts were recorded for this clonotype. The chain joins TRBV7-9 to TRBJ1-1, with 7 positions matching TRBD1. Unmatched junction bases numbered 7, after V lost 5 bases and J lost 4 bases. Germline V lookup: CDR1 SEHNR, CDR2 FQNEAQ (reference sequence). CDR3 length: 14 amino acids. The CDR3 protein is CASSLRTGVTEAFF. The CDR3 nucleotides read TGTGCCAGCAGCCTCAGGACAGGCGTCACTGAAGCTTTCTTT.

The chain's CDR3 is CASSLDSTGSDTQYF. CDR3 nucleotide sequence: TGTGCCAGCAGCTTGGACTCGACGGGATCAGATACGCAGTATTTT. The chain joins TRBV5-4 to TRBJ2-3, with a weak D call TRBD2 (5 bases). Germline V CDR1 and CDR2: SGHNT, YYREEE (reference sequence). The CDR3 length is 15 residues. V was pared by 0 bases and J by 4 bases, with 12 bases between.

This clonotype is termed medium-sized (0.01 to 0.1%). The chain couples TRBV29-1 to TRBJ2-1; D gene ambiguous. This CDR3 comprises 10 residues. CDR1 is SQVTM and CDR2 is ANQGSEA in the germline V gene. The V gene lost 7 bases and the J gene lost 7 bases, with 8 bases spanning the gap. CDR3 sequence: CSAGANEQFF. CDR3 nucleotide sequence: TGCAGCGCCGGTGCGAATGAGCAGTTCTTC.

This clonotype has a count of ten or more. The gene calls are TRBV9 and TRBJ1-2; 7 bases map to TRBD1. Germline values: CDR1 SGDLS, CDR2 YYNGEE. The CDR3 consists of 16 residues. Unmatched junction bases numbered 5, after V lost 0 bases and J lost 0 bases. Here the CDR3 reads CASSVVAGGSNYGYTF. DNA of the CDR3: TGTGCCAGCAGCGTAGTGGCAGGGGGGTCTAACTATGGCTACACCTTC.

This clonotype was detected many times. The chain joins TRBV5-8 to TRBJ2-2; weak D call: TRBD1 (5 bases). Germline CDR1 is SGHTS and CDR2 is YDEGEE. There are 15 residues in the CDR3. Deletions cut 5 bases from V and 2 bases from J, with 13 bases between. Here the CDR3 reads CASRAPTANTGELFF. The CDR3 DNA reads as TGTGCCAGCAGGGCCCCGACAGCAAACACCGGGGAGCTGTTTTTT.

This clonotype has at least ten counts. The gene calls are TRBV7-9 and TRBJ1-1; a possible D gene is TRBD1 (6 bases). The CDR3 sequence is 14 residues long. CDR1 is SEHNR and CDR2 is FQNEAQ in the germline V gene (reference sequence). The germline V and J ends were trimmed by 5 bases and 0 bases, with 10 bases remaining between them. CDR3 in amino acids: CASSPRGVNTEAFF. The DNA of the CDR3 is TGTGCCAGCAGCCCGAGGGGGGTGAACACTGAAGCTTTCTTT.